The entry that follows covers one T cell receptor (beta chain) sequence. Its antigen is not yet known. No base-level quality is on record; no much larger clone is a single base apart. These data originate in a study of blood T cell repertoires in COVID-19 (TCRdb year 2020). About the investigation overall: The collaborator samples originated in the United States, Italy and Spain and spanned the acute and convalescent phases of COVID-19. Deeply sampled blood TCRbeta repertoires from subjects exposed to, actively infected with, or recovered from COVID-19 were included in the dataset. Where available, HLA class I and class II types were taken from metadata supplied by the sample provider and were not determined by assay-based typing. A freely available public database, intended as a resource for researchers studying the immune response to SARS-CoV-2, is where the repertoires were released. The material from the prospective study consisted of cDNA or gDNA derived from T cells, B-cell-depleted T cells, or PBMCs. A de-identified subject ID, COVID-19 status, age in years and sex were almost always included in the sample metadata. The samples were drawn from two sources: the first 160 participants of the ongoing ImmuneRACE study, and 950 to 1,500 subjects contributed by 6 global collaborators. Study-wide findings and limitations: Clinical and demographic metadata were provided uncurated, with the amount varying by source and participant.

In Seattle, one collaborating source enrolled patients while the infection was active and tracked those patients longitudinally over the course of disease. Each collaborating institution followed its own protocols to collect whole blood in K2EDTA tubes. For TCRbeta analysis, collaborators shipped samples as frozen whole blood, isolated PBMCs, or DNA extracted from either of those sample types. TCRbeta CDR3 regions were amplified from genomic DNA using the immunoSEQ Assay, a bias-controlled multiplex PCR. The authors' analysis ran thus. The number of nucleated cells in each sample was estimated from the amplification of reference gene primers within the assay. To quantify the absolute abundance of each unique TCRbeta CDR3 rearrangement, sequence reads were collapsed and filtered. For each sample, productive Simpson clonality was calculated by taking the square root of Simpson's diversity index across productive rearrangements. TCRdb's version of the immuneACCESS table is confined to in-frame rearrangements and falls short of the full clone set. An unresolved V gene accounts for under half of the shortfall where checked; the remainder is of unknown origin. V and J calls and clone size come straight from that table; D and trimming were deduced from the DNA. The table for this sample lists some 520,000 clones; 89% of them were counted only once. Approximately 0.9% of the sample belongs to the ten largest clones.

Specimen: peripheral blood. The sequence was collected from a man younger than 30 with COVID-19, enrolled during active disease.

The CDR3 in this case is CASSPWTSGLNEQFF. Here is the DNA: TGTGCCAGCAGTCCCTGGACTAGCGGTCTTAATGAGCAGTTCTTC. This receptor chain uses TRBV28 and TRBJ2-1, with 10 bases aligning to TRBD2. Trimmed from V: 5 bases; trimmed from J: 7 bases; junction bases lacking a gene match: 8. CDR1 MDHEN and CDR2 SYDVKM were looked up in the germline V gene. Counted from cysteine to phenylalanine, this CDR3 has 15 amino acids. Here the CDR3 DNA is all that survives: 45 bases in frame from base 1.